This T cell receptor beta chain was recovered during a study of T cell repertoires in cytomegalovirus infection. Whole-study context: Both recently identified HLA-C-restricted and well-studied HLA-B-restricted CMV epitopes were used in the study. From public TCR beta signatures came an indication of both CMV infection and matching HLA type. Study-wide results and caveats: Dominant in the ex vivo response were TCR beta clonotypes restricted by HLA-C and specific for CMV. Summed frequency of public TCR beta families distinguished CMV carriers with the relevant HLA.

CDR1 LGHNT and CDR2 FRNRAP come from the germline V gene. This CDR3 is 16 amino acids long. V lost 0 bases and J 4 bases, leaving 13 bases between the germline ends. TCRdb reanalysed the reads using MiXCR and keeps one entry per CDR3 protein. The table shows more than 300,000 distinct CDR3 sequences, with just under 35% occurring only once. This clonotype has just a few counts. Its antigen remains unidentified. This clonotype originated in a human donor in good health (CMV status not recorded). Some clones in this sample may be carry-over from other donors' samples. Sequencing was performed on cultured PBMCs, taken from culture after CMV antigen stimulation. The chain carries TRBV12-5 and TRBJ1-5; no definite D call. The CDR3 is CASGLVLPGTNQPQHF. In nucleotides, the CDR3 is TGTGCTAGTGGTTTGGTACTCCCGGGCACTAATCAGCCCCAGCATTTT.